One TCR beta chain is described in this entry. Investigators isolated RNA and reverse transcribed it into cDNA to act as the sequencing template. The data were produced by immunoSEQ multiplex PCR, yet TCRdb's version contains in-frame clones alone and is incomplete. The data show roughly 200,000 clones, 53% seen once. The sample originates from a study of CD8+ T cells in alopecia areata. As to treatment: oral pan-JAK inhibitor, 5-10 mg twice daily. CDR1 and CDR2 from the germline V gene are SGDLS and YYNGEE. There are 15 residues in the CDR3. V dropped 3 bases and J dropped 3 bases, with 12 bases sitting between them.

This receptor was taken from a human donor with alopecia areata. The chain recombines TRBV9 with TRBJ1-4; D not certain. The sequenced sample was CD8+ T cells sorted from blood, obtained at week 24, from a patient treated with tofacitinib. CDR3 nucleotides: TGTGCCAGCAGCGAGAGCGGGGTCGCTAATGAAAAACTGTTTTTT. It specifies CASSESGVANEKLFF.